These 18 T cell receptor beta chains came from one sample sequenced in a study of cytomegalovirus exposure and HLA in healthy donors. Primers for the PCR totalled 60 Vbeta and 13 Jbeta. Produced via immunoSEQ multiplex PCR; TCRdb's table is partial and in-frame only. This table has tens of thousands of clones, around 83% appearing once. Sample: PBMCs. All receptors derive from a man aged 25 to 45 in good health and CMV-seronegative.

CDR3 sequence reads: CASHLRGKGAFNQPQHF. In DNA form, the CDR3 reads TGTGCCAGCCACCTTCGGGGTAAGGGGGCGTTCAATCAGCCCCAGCATTTT. V and J are TRBV11-3 and TRBJ1-5, with 7 bases lining up with TRBD1. Germline V gene sequence: CDR1 SGHNT, CDR2 YENEEA. The V gene end was trimmed by 8 bases and the J gene end by 3 bases; junction bases not matched to a gene: 16. This CDR3 has 17 amino acids.

The chain combines TRBV18 with TRBJ1-1; D remains unclear. The ends were cut back, 2 bases at V and 11 bases at J, with 12 bases in the middle. CDR1 is KGHSH and CDR2 is LQKENI in the germline V gene. The CDR3 runs 12 residues. The CDR3 loop reads CASSPSMGDAFF. CDR3 DNA sequence: TGTGCCAGCTCACCATCCATGGGCGACGCTTTCTTT.

This clone was seen once. This chain joins TRBV5-4 and TRBJ1-2; D possibly corresponds to TRBD1 (6 bases). CDR1 SGHNT and CDR2 YYREEE come from the germline V gene (reference sequence). With 4 bases removed from V and 4 bases from J, the gap between germline ends came to 17 bases. There are 15 residues in the CDR3. The CDR3 protein is CASSDTRGGSYGYTF. In nucleotides, the CDR3 is TGTGCCAGCAGCGACACCAGGGGCGGTAGCTATGGCTACACCTTC.

The chain has TRBV27 and TRBJ2-2, with TRBD2 identical over 8 bases. Germline loops: CDR1 MNHEY, CDR2 SMNVEV (reference sequence). The CDR3 is made up of 16 amino acids. With V trimmed by 6 bases and J by 7 bases, 13 bases remained unmatched. CDR3 in DNA: TGTGCCAGCAGCCGCCTGGCGGGAGGAGGGAGCGGGGAGCTGTTTTTT. This translates into CASSRLAGGGSGELFF.

The chain is built from TRBV5-4 and TRBJ2-5; TRBD2 agrees at 9 bases. Germline V CDR1 and CDR2: SGHNT, YYREEE (reference sequence). V lost 1 base, J lost 5 bases, and 6 bases stayed unmatched. This CDR3 contains 15 residues. The CDR3 sequence is CASSLTVAGEETQYF. CDR3 coding DNA: TGTGCCAGCAGCTTGACGGTAGCGGGGGAGGAGACCCAGTACTTC.

This clone was found a few times. The rearrangement joins TRBV2 to TRBJ1-4, with D uncertain. Germline values: CDR1 SNHLY, CDR2 FYNNEI. V was trimmed by 4 bases and J by 5 bases, leaving 8 bases between them. There are 13 residues in the CDR3. CDR3 protein: CASSGRSNEKLFF. The CDR3 nucleotides are TGTGCCAGCAGTGGGAGGAGCAATGAAAAACTGTTTTTT.

This chain uses TRBV10-2 with TRBJ2-1; the D is unclear. Germline assignment: CDR1 WSHSY and CDR2 SAAADI. Trimming removed 0 bases at V and 4 bases at J, with 7 bases between. The CDR3 has 14 amino acids. The CDR3 DNA follows: TGCGCCAGCAGTGAGTCGAATCTATACAATGAGCAGTTCTTC. Its translation is CASSESNLYNEQFF.

The rearrangement links TRBV6-5 to TRBJ1-2; 8 bases match TRBD1. The CDR3 sequence is 12 residues long. V lost 7 bases, J lost 7 bases, and 5 bases stayed unmatched. Germline loops: CDR1 MNHEY, CDR2 SVGAGI. The CDR3 loop reads CASTMTGVGYTF. In DNA, the CDR3 is TGTGCCAGCACAATGACAGGGGTTGGCTACACCTTC.

This chain links TRBV2 with TRBJ1-3, with 7 bases fitting TRBD1. Germline CDR1 is SNHLY and CDR2 is FYNNEI. V gave up 6 bases and J gave up 1 base; unmatched junction bases: 3. This CDR3 has 14 residues. In DNA form, the CDR3 reads TGTGCCAGCAGGGAGGGGGCTTCTGGAAACACCATATATTTT. Protein product: CASREGASGNTIYF.

This sequence joins TRBV18 and TRBJ2-5, with 7 bases aligning to TRBD2. The trim removed 4 bases at V and 4 bases at J, leaving 15 bases unmatched. CDR1 and CDR2 (germline): KGHSH, LQKENI. The CDR3 loop spans 17 amino acids. CDR3 coding DNA: TGTGCCAGCTCACTAAATCCGGGACTACCCCCTCCAGAGACCCAGTACTTC. Protein: CASSLNPGLPPPETQYF.

The genes are TRBV30 and TRBJ2-1, with 10 bases fitting TRBD1. Germline V CDR1 and CDR2: GTSNPN, SVGIG (reference sequence). This CDR3 region has 13 residues. V was pared by 8 bases and J by 6 bases, with 7 bases of the junction left unmatched. The CDR3 sequence is CASRQGAGNEQFF. CDR3 nucleotide sequence: TGTGCCAGCCGACAGGGGGCCGGCAATGAGCAGTTCTTC.

The V and J genes are TRBV6-5 and TRBJ2-1; D gene uncertain. Trimming cost V 5 bases and J 7 bases, with 12 bases left between them. The CDR3 has 13 amino acids. Germline loops: CDR1 MNHEY, CDR2 SVGAGI. The CDR3 loop is CASSPMRWNEQFF. The DNA for the CDR3 is TGTGCCAGCAGTCCAATGAGGTGGAATGAGCAGTTCTTC.

The chain recombines TRBV11-2 with TRBJ2-1, with TRBD2 identical over 14 bases. Germline CDR1 reads SGHAT; CDR2 reads FQNNGV. The CDR3 has 19 amino acids. Unmatched junction bases numbered 13, after V lost 1 base and J lost 8 bases. DNA for the CDR3: TGTGCCAGCAGCTTAGCTCCCGGGACTAGCGGGAGCGGAGGGGATGAGCAGTTCTTC. Protein: CASSLAPGTSGSGGDEQFF.

CDR3 amino acids: CASSEGTGGNYGYTF. The CDR3 DNA reads TGTGCCAGCAGTGAAGGGACAGGGGGCAACTATGGCTACACCTTC. This chain uses TRBV25-1 with TRBJ1-2; 12 bases map to TRBD1. The CDR3 totals 15 residues. Germline V gene lookup returns CDR1 MGHDK and CDR2 SYGVNS. J lost 2 bases, V lost 2 bases, and 0 bases had no gene match.

This rearrangement joins TRBV2 to TRBJ1-3; D not resolved. The CDR3 is 15 amino acids. CDR1 and CDR2 from the germline V gene are SNHLY and FYNNEI. The V end lost 7 bases, the J end lost 0 bases, and 13 bases lay between the germline ends. DNA of the CDR3: TGTGCCAGCACCGAAGACGCGGCCTCTGGAAACACCATATATTTT. Amino acid sequence: CASTEDAASGNTIYF.

As regards this clone: The same CDR3 also results from other DNA sequences found in this sample. This chain links TRBV4-3 with TRBJ2-7; weak D call: TRBD1 (6 bases). V was cut by 0 bases and J by 3 bases, with 12 bases left in between. The CDR3 has 15 amino acids. The germline CDR1 and CDR2 sequences are LGHNA and YSLEER. The CDR3 sequence: CASSQDRGLIYEQYF. CDR3 coding DNA: TGCGCCAGCAGCCAAGACAGGGGCCTAATCTACGAGCAGTACTTC.

CDR3: CASSEGQSTNEKLFF. CDR3 nucleotide sequence: TGTGCCAGCAGCGAGGGACAGTCAACTAATGAAAAACTGTTTTTT. The chain joins TRBV9 to TRBJ1-4, with 7 bases identical to TRBD1. Trimming removed 3 bases from V and 0 bases from J; junction bases left unmatched: 2. Per germline, CDR1 SGDLS and CDR2 YYNGEE. This CDR3 is built from 15 residues. Drawing the rest from reference TRBV9 and TRBJ1-4, the complete variable domain is DSGVTQTPKHLITATGQRVTLRCSPRSGDLSVYWYQQSLDQGLQFLIQYYNGEERAKGNILERFSAQQFPDLHSELNLSSLELGDSALYFCASSEGQSTNEKLFFGSGTQLSVL.

This clone has just one count. The same CDR3 can be traced to other DNA sequences in this sample. The chain recombines TRBV29-1 with TRBJ2-7, with D maybe TRBD1 (6 bases). The CDR3 is 11 residues long. The germline CDR1 and CDR2 sequences are SQVTM and ANQGSEA. Trimming shortened V by 6 bases and J by 3 bases, and 9 bases separated the two germline ends. CDR3 DNA sequence: TGCAGCGTAGCGGACAGCTACGAGCAGTACTTC. This gives the protein CSVADSYEQYF.